The present T cell receptor beta chain was sequenced within a study of blood T cell repertoires in COVID-19. Study-level information: COVID-19 samples collected from the United States, Italy and Spain covered acute and convalescent phases.

Under the authors' procedure: Estimation of nucleated cell counts relied on the amplification of reference gene primers. The assay was immunoSEQ multiplex PCR, and TCRdb's table has in-frame clones only and misses some. The V and J calls and the clone size are those of that table, but D and trimming were determined from the DNA. The sample carries a few hundred thousand clones, over 75% recorded once. A single count supports this clone. Recovered status in Cohort 3 required two negative PCRs, clearance, or symptom resolution. The V and J ends lost 2 bases and 2 bases respectively, with 10 bases between them. From germline, CDR1 is LNHDA and CDR2 SQIVND (reference sequence). The CDR3 totals 14 residues.

The TCR comes from a man aged 30 to 45 who had recovered from COVID-19. The chain recombines TRBV19 with TRBJ2-7; D gene unclear. The sample consisted of PBMCs or T cells enriched from blood (not recorded which). CDR3 sequence: CASSITESTYEQYF. DNA of the CDR3: TGTGCCAGTAGTATAACAGAGTCAACCTACGAGCAGTACTTC.